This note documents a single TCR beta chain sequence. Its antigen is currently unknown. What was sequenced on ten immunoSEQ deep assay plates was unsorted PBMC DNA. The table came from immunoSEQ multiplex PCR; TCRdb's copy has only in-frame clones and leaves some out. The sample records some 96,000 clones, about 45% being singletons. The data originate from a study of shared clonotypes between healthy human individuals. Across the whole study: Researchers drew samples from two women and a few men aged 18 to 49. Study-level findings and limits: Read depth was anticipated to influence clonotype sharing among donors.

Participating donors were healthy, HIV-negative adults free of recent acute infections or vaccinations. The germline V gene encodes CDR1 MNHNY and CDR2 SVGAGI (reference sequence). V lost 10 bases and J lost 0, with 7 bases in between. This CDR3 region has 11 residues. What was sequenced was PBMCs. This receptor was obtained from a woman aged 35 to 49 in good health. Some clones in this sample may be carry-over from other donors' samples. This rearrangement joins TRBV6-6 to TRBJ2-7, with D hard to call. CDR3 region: CAISVSYEQYF. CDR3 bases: TGTGCCATCAGCGTCTCCTACGAGCAGTACTTC.